These T cell receptor beta chains were read from a single sample in a study of glioma-infiltrating T cells. In TCRdb, the multiplex PCR reads were re-called with MiXCR into one record per CDR3 protein. The table includes about 410,000 distinct CDR3 sequences, 41% detected once. Sequencing was performed on glioma tissue, nonneoplastic brain tissue, or PBMCs (not recorded which). These receptors came from a human donor with low-grade glioma or glioblastoma, undergoing nonglioma brain surgery, or in good health (not recorded which). The CDR3 runs from the conserved cysteine through the conserved F or W. The D gene is left open where the match is weak. Clone size is not always given. Where it is, it says once, few, many or a class for expanded clones.

TRBJ1-2,.,TRBV29-1,.,TGCAGCGTTGGAGCAGGGGTTATAGCCTATGGCTACACCTTC,CSVGAGVIAYGYTF
TRBJ1-5,.,TRBV28,.,TGTGCCAGCAGGAATCCTCTTGGTCAGCCCCAGCATTTT,CASRNPLGQPQHF
TRBJ1-3,.,TRBV28,few,TGTGCCAGCAGTTTTGACCCCTCTGGAAACACCATATATTTT,CASSFDPSGNTIYF
TRBJ1-4,TRBD1,TRBV12-3/TRBV12-4,few,TGTGCCAGCAGTTCCGGGACAGGGGTTGAAAAACTGTTTTTT,CASSSGTGVEKLFF
TRBJ2-7,TRBD2,TRBV20-1,.,TGCAGTGCTAGGAGACTAGCGGAGGGTTACGAGCAGTACTTC,CSARRLAEGYEQYF
TRBJ1-2,.,TRBV2,few,TGTGCCAGACGAGACCGCGACTATGGCTACACCTTC,CARRDRDYGYTF
TRBJ2-7,TRBD2,TRBV20-1,.,TGCAGTGTTCGGGGGGGCACGAGGGAGCAGTACTTC,CSVRGGTREQYF
TRBJ2-1,.,TRBV27,few,TGTGCCGGCAGTTTACAGCCGGTCTCTTCGAATGAGCAGTTCTTC,CAGSLQPVSSNEQFF
TRBJ2-5,.,TRBV27,many,TGTGCCAGCAGTTCATCCAAAGAGACCCAGTACTTC,CASSSSKETQYF
TRBJ2-7,TRBD2,TRBV7-3,few,TGTGCCAGCAGCTTAAGGGGCGGGAGTTTCCCCTACGAGCAGTACTTC,CASSLRGGSFPYEQYF
TRBJ2-3,.,TRBV28,.,TGTGCCAGCAGTCCGGCGAGACGGGAGATGGCAGATACGCAGTATTTT,CASSPARREMADTQYF
TRBJ1-5,.,TRBV7-2,many,TGTGCCAGCACCGACATGTTAGGGTATAAGCCCCAGCATTTT,CASTDMLGYKPQHF
TRBJ2-3,.,TRBV4-3,few,TGCGCCAGCAGCCAAGATTACGGGAGCGCCACAGATACGCAGTATTTT,CASSQDYGSATDTQYF
TRBJ1-1,.,TRBV25-1,many,TGTGCCAGCAGTGGTGGACTTGAAGCTTTCTTT,CASSGGLEAFF
TRBJ2-7,TRBD1,TRBV7-2,few,TGTGCCAGCAGCTTACTGGGACAGGGGGCTCTCGGGCAGTACTTC,CASSLLGQGALGQYF
TRBJ2-1,.,TRBV15,many,TGTGCCACCAGCCCCGCTAACATGCGTCGGGAGCAGTTCTTC,CATSPANMRREQFF
TRBJ2-4,.,TRBV6-1,.,TGTGTCAGCAGAGACAGCGGTCTAGCCAAAAACATTCAGTACTTC,CVSRDSGLAKNIQYF
TRBJ1-5,.,TRBV19,.,TGTGCCAGTAGACCCATCTCAGACGGCAATCAGCCCCAGCATTTT,CASRPISDGNQPQHF
TRBJ1-5,.,TRBV20-1,many,TGCAGTGCTAGAGACGGCAGGGGAGGATGGTACAATCAGCCCCAGCATTTT,CSARDGRGGWYNQPQHF
TRBJ1-1,.,TRBV6-2/TRBV6-3,.,TGTGCCAGTGGGGTCCTGAACACTGAAGCTTTCTTT,CASGVLNTEAFF
TRBJ1-4,TRBD1,TRBV28,few,TGTGCCAGCAGGGATCTACAGGGGACTAATGAAAAACTGTTTTTT,CASRDLQGTNEKLFF
TRBJ1-2,.,TRBV19,.,TGTGCCAGTAGTATCGGAGGATTCTATGGCTACACCTTC,CASSIGGFYGYTF
TRBJ2-1,.,TRBV20-1,.,TGCAGTGCTAGAGATCTCGGGATTTCTTCCTACAATGAGCAGTTCTTC,CSARDLGISSYNEQFF
TRBJ2-5,TRBD1,TRBV20-1,.,TGCAGTGCTAGTAAGGCGAGGGGGCCCTACCAAGAGACCCAGTACTTC,CSASKARGPYQETQYF
TRBJ2-3,TRBD2,TRBV6-6,many,TGTGCCAGCAGTTATGAGCGGGAATACACAGATACGCAGTATTTT,CASSYEREYTDTQYF
TRBJ2-2,.,TRBV12-3/TRBV12-4,few,TGTGCCAGCAGTCGGAGGGGGGAGCTGTTTTTT,CASSRRGELFF
TRBJ2-2,.,TRBV28,few,TGTGCCAGCAGTGCGGGACCTCCGTGGGTCGGGGAGCTGTTTTTT,CASSAGPPWVGELFF
TRBJ1-3,.,TRBV27,.,TGTGCCAGCAGCGTAGGTTTACTCTCTGGAAACACCATATATTTT,CASSVGLLSGNTIYF
TRBJ1-5,.,TRBV7-3,.,TGTGCCAGCAGCTTATGGCTCCAGGGTTTAAATCAGACCCAGCATTTT,CASSLWLQGLNQTQHF
TRBJ2-1,TRBD1,TRBV7-2,.,TGTGCCAGCAGTTCCCGCCGGGACAGGGGGCTCGATGAGCAGTTCTTC,CASSSRRDRGLDEQFF
TRBJ2-1,.,TRBV24-1,few,TGTGCCACCAGACACCGGGACTTCGAGTTCTTC,CATRHRDFEFF
TRBJ1-1,.,TRBV7-2,.,TGTGCCAGCAGCTTAGCCCCGAGGACGGACAAGGAGACTGAAGCTTTCTTT,CASSLAPRTDKETEAFF
TRBJ2-1,.,TRBV12-3/TRBV12-4,once,TGTGCCAGCAGCCGCGGCATGGGCAATGAGCAGTTCTTC,CASSRGMGNEQFF
TRBJ1-1,.,TRBV20-1,many,TGCAGTGGAAAACCAGGGGCTGGCACTGAAGCTTTCTTT,CSGKPGAGTEAFF
TRBJ1-5,.,TRBV4-2,.,TGTGCCAGCAGCCAAGACCCAGGGCGACCGAATCAGCCCCAGCATTTT,CASSQDPGRPNQPQHF
TRBJ2-5,.,TRBV4-2,many,TGTGCCAGCAGCCAAGGATCGAGCGTAGCCCAAGAGACCCAGTACTTC,CASSQGSSVAQETQYF
TRBJ2-3,.,TRBV20-1,.,TGCAGTGCCCCCCCGGTCCGGTCAGATACGCGGTATTTT,CSAPPVRSDTRYF
TRBJ1-1,.,TRBV10-3,.,TGTGCCATCAGTTCACTCCCGAACACTGTAGCTTTCTTT,CAISSLPNTVAFF
TRBJ2-5,.,TRBV4-3,.,TGCGCCAGCAGCCATACTAGTTCCCCCGAGACCCAGTACTTC,CASSHTSSPETQYF
TRBJ1-2,.,TRBV11-1,.,TGTGCCAGCAGCTTGCACGGACCCGGGGACTATGGCTGCACCTTC,CASSLHGPGDYGCTF
TRBJ1-1,.,TRBV11-2,.,TGTGCCAGCAGCCTAGGGGCCCAGACTGAAGCTTTCTTT,CASSLGAQTEAFF
TRBJ2-5,TRBD2,TRBV7-2,.,TGTGCCAGCAGCCGTGGACTAGCGGGAGCGGAGACCCAGTACTTC,CASSRGLAGAETQYF
TRBJ1-2,.,TRBV2,many,TGTGCCAGCGGAACGACAGTGGGCTATGGCTACACCTTC,CASGTTVGYGYTF
TRBJ1-2,TRBD1,TRBV28,many,TGTGCCAGCAGCGATGGACAGGGCTACGATGGCTACACCTTC,CASSDGQGYDGYTF
TRBJ2-1,.,TRBV28,many,TGTGCCAGCATAACCCCCCTGCGACCCTACAATGAGCAGTTCTTC,CASITPLRPYNEQFF
TRBJ2-3,.,TRBV15,.,TGTGCCACCAGCAGAGTATTTGGGGGTCTGACAGATACGCAGTATTTT,CATSRVFGGLTDTQYF
TRBJ2-5,.,TRBV20-1,few,TGCAGTGCCCTTATCCCGGGACGGAAAGAGACCCAGTACTTC,CSALIPGRKETQYF
TRBJ2-1,TRBD2,TRBV27,.,TGTGCCAGCAGCCCAGCAGGACTAGCGGGCAAAAATGAGCAGTTCTTC,CASSPAGLAGKNEQFF
TRBJ2-3,.,TRBV24-1,.,TGTGCCACCAGTGATCTGACTGGGGACACAGATACGCAGTATTTT,CATSDLTGDTDTQYF
TRBJ2-1,TRBD2,TRBV3-1,.,TGTGCCAGCAGCTCAGGACTAGCGGCCAACAATGAGCAGTTCTTC,CASSSGLAANNEQFF
TRBJ1-2,TRBD1,TRBV6-5,many,TGTGCCAGCAGTTACACCAGGGGGCGTAGCTATGGCTACACCTTC,CASSYTRGRSYGYTF
TRBJ2-7,.,TRBV10-2,.,TGTGCCAACAGTGAGAGTAGGACGGGTTCCTACGAGCAGTACTTC,CANSESRTGSYEQYF
TRBJ2-7,.,TRBV6-6,.,TGTGCCAGCAGCTACTCACCGGGGAGCGTGCCTAGCTCCTACGAGCAGTACTTC,CASSYSPGSVPSSYEQYF
TRBJ2-6,.,TRBV28,few,TGTGCCAGCAGTCGGCCCTCTGGGGCCAACGTCCTGACTTTC,CASSRPSGANVLTF
TRBJ1-3,.,TRBV28,few,TGTGCCAGCAGCCCTCTACAGGCCCTCTCCTCTGGAAACACCATATATTTT,CASSPLQALSSGNTIYF
TRBJ1-1,.,TRBV7-9,.,TGTGCCAGCAGCTTAATGGGGTTGGGGACTGAAGCTTTCTTT,CASSLMGLGTEAFF
TRBJ2-3,.,TRBV20-1,.,TGCAGTGCTGTCAGGAGGGGGGTAGATACGCAGTATTTT,CSAVRRGVDTQYF
TRBJ1-1,.,TRBV28,.,TGTGCCAGCAGTTTGCGGATCGCTGAAGCTTTCTTT,CASSLRIAEAFF